This T cell receptor beta chain was sequenced in a study of blood T cell repertoires in COVID-19. Data came from immunoSEQ multiplex PCR; TCRdb stores just in-frame clones and leaves some out. The sample lists 200,000 to 250,000 clones, 70% to 90% occurring once. The sequence derives from a man younger than 45 with COVID-19, enrolled during active disease. Specimen: peripheral blood.

The CDR3 coding sequence is TGCACCAGCAGCCCAGGGGGGACTAGCGGGGACAATGAGCAGTTCTTC. It yields the protein CTSSPGGTSGDNEQFF. J is TRBJ2-1 and V is TRBV1; the table's D call, TRBD2, was not checked against the DNA. TRBV1 is classified as a pseudogene. The CDR3 length is 16 residues.